The clone carrying this T cell receptor beta chain was detected a few times. This entry comes from a study of T cells in Graves' hyperthyroidism and ophthalmopathy. Authors of the study amplified TCR beta CDR3 regions from RNA transcripts. Researchers ran a first-round RT-PCR on the TCR CDR3 using the HTBI primer set. TCRdb analysed the multiplex PCR reads with MiXCR anew, one entry per CDR3 protein. The repertoire holds under 450,000 distinct CDR3 sequences, with less than 20% as singletons. If no ophthalmopathy progression occurred within 18 months, Graves' hyperthyroidism was stable. Diagnosing involved the use of clinical symptoms, serum thyroxine and TRAb, thyroid ultrasound and orbital computed tomography. The clonotype comes from a woman aged 18-30 years with Graves' hyperthyroidism. Material for sequencing was blood.

Here the CDR3 reads CASRDPALGQGNSPLHF. The CDR3 DNA sequence: TGTGCCAGCAGAGACCCCGCCCTCGGACAGGGGAATTCACCCCTCCACTTT. The chain joins TRBV28 to TRBJ1-6, with 9 bases that match TRBD1. The germline CDR1 and CDR2 sequences are MDHEN and SYDVKM. This CDR3 is built from 17 residues. Losses at the gene ends were 6 bases for V and 7 bases for J; bases not matched to a gene: 13.